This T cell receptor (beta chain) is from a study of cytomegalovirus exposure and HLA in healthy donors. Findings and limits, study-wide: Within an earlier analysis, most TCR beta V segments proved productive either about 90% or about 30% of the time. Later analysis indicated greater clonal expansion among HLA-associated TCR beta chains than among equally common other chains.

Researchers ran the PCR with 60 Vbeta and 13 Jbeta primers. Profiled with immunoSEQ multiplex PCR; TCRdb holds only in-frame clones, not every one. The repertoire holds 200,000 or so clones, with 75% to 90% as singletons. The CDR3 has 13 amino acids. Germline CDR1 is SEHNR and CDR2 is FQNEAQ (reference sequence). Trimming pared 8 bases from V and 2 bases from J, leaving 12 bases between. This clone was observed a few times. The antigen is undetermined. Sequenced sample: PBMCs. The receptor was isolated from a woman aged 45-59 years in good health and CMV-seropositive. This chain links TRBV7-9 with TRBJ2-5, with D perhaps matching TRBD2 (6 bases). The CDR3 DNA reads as TGTGCCAGCCGACGGGACTCACAAGAGACCCAGTACTTC. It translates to CASRRDSQETQYF.